This paragraph covers one T cell receptor beta chain sequence. The CDR3 covers 17 residues. CDR1 LGHNA and CDR2 YSLEER come from the germline V gene. The V end lost 1 base, the J end lost 5 bases, and 18 bases lay between the germline ends. This entry belongs to a study of blood T cell repertoires in COVID-19. The assay was immunoSEQ multiplex PCR, and TCRdb's table has in-frame clones only and misses some. The sample contains roughly 70,000 clones, about 69% of which appear only once. Specimen: peripheral blood. V usage is TRBV4-3 and J usage is TRBJ2-1; tentatively, D is TRBD2 (6 bases). The sequence was obtained from a man between 65 and 79 years old with acute or convalescent COVID-19. The DNA of the CDR3 is TGCGCCAGCAGCCAAGCCCCTCTGGGAGTAGCGGACAATGAGCAGTTCTTC. Its protein is CASSQAPLGVADNEQFF.